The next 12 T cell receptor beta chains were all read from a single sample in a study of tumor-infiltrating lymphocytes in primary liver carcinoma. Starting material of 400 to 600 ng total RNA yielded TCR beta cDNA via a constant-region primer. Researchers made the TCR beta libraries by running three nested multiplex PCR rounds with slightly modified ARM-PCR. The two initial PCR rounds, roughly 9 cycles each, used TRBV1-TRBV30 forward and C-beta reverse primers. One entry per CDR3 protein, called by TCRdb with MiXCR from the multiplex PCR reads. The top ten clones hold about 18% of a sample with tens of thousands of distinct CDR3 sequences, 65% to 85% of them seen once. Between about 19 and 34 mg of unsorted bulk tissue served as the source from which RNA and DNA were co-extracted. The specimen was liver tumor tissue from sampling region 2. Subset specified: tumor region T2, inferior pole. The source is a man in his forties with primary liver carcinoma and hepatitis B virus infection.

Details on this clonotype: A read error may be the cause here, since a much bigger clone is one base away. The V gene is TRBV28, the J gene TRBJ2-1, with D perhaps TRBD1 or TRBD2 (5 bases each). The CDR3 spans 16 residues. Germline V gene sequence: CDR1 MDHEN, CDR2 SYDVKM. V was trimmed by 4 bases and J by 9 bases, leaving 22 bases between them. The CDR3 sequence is CASSSPVGVEGSEQFF. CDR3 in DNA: TGTGCCAGCAGTTCCCCAGTGGGGGTTGAGGGAAGTGAGCAGTTCTTC.

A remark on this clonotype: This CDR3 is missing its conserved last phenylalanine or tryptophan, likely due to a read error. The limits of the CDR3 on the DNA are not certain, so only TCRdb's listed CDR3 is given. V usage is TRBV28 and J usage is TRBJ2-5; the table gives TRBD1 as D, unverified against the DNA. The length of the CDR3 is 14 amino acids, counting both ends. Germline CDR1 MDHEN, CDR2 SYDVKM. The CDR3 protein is CASSRTGVQETLYY.

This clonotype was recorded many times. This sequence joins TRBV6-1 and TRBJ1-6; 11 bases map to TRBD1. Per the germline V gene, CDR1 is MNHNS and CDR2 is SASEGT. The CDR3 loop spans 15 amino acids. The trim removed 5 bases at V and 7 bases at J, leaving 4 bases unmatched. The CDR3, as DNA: TGTGCCAGCAGTCTAGGGACAGGGGGGAATTCACCCCTCCACTTT. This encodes CASSLGTGGNSPLHF.

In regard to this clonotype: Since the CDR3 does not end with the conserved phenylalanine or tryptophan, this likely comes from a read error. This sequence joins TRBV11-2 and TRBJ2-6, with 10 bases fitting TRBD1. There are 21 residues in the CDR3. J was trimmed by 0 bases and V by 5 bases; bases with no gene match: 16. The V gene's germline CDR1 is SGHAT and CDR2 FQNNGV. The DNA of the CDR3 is TGTGCCAGCAGCATGAGGGGGGACAGGGGCATTTCCCTCTCTGGGGCCAACGTCCTGACTTCC. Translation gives CASSMRGDRGISLSGANVLTS.

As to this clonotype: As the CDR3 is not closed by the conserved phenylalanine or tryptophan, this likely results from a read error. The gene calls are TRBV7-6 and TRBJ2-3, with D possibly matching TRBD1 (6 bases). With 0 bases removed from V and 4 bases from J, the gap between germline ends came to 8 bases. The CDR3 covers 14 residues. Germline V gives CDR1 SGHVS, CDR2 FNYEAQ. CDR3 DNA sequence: TGTGCCAGCAGCTTAGCCTCAGGGGCAGATACGCAGTATTCT. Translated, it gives CASSLASGADTQYS.

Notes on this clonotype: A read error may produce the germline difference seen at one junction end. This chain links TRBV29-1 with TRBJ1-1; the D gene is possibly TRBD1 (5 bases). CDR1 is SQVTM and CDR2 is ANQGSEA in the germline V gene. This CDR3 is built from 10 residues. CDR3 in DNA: TGCTGCGTACTTGACAGTGAAGCTTCCTTT. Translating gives CCVLDSEASF.

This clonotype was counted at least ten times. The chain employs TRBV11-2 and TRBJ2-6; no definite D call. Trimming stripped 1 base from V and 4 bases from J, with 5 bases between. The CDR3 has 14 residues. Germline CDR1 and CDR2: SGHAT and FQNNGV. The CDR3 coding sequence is TGTGCCAGCAGCTTAGTAGGGGGGGCCAACGTCCTGACTTTC. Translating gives CASSLVGGANVLTF.

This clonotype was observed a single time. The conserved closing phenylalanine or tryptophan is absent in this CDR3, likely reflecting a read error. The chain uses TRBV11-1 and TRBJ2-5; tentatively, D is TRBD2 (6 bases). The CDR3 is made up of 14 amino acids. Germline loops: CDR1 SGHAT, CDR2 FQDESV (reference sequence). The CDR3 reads CASSLGTFQETQYI. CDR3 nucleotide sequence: TGCGCCAGCAGCCTAGGGACTTTCCAAGAGACCCAGTACATC.

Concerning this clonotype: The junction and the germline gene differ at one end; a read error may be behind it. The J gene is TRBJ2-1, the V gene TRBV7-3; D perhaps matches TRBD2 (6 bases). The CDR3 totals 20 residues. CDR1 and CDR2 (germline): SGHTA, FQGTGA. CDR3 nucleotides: TGTGCCTGCAGCTTAAGGGCCCAGGCGTTTGTGCAGCGGGCTTACAATGAGCAGTTCTTC. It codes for CACSLRAQAFVQRAYNEQFF.

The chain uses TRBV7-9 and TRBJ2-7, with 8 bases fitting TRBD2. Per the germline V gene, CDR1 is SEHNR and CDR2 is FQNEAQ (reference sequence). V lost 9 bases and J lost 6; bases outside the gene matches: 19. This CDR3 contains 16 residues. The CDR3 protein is CASGWASGRGLGEQYF. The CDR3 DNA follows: TGTGCCAGTGGCTGGGCCAGCGGGAGAGGGTTGGGCGAGCAGTACTTC.

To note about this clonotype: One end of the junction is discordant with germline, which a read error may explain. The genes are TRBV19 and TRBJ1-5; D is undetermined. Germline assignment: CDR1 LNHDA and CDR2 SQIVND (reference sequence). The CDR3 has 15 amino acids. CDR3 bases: TGTGCCAGTCTCCAACATGGGCGATGGAATCAGCCCCAGCGTTTT. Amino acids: CASLQHGRWNQPQRF.

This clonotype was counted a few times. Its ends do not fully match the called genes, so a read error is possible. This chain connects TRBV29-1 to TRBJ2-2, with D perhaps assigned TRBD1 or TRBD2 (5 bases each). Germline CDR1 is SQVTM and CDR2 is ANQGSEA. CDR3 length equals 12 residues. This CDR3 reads CSGGQGSGELLF. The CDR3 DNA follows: TGCAGCGGTGGACAAGGGTCCGGGGAGCTGCTTTTT.